One sample yielded the 3 T cell receptor beta chains listed below, sequenced in a study of blood T cell repertoires in COVID-19. Sequencing used immunoSEQ multiplex PCR; TCRdb keeps in-frame clones, though not all of them. The repertoire consists of 410,000 or so clones, with about nine tenths occurring once and the leading ten covering about 1.6%. The sequencing sample was made of peripheral blood. These TCRs come from a woman in her 40s with COVID-19, enrolled during active disease.

V gene TRBV12-5 combines with J gene TRBJ2-2; D is possibly TRBD1 (6 bases). The ends were cut back, 3 bases at V and 2 bases at J, with 10 bases in the middle. This CDR3 spans 15 amino acids. Germline CDR1 LGHNT, CDR2 FRNRAP. CDR3 nucleotide sequence: TGTGCTAGTGGTTTAGGACAGATAAACACCGGGGAGCTGTTTTTT. This gives the protein CASGLGQINTGELFF.

This chain links TRBV5-4 with TRBJ1-2; TRBD1 matches 9 bases. With V trimmed by 3 bases and J by 4 bases, 4 bases remained unmatched. The CDR3 totals 14 residues. Germline CDR1 and CDR2: SGHNT and YYREEE (reference sequence). The CDR3 sequence: CASSSDRGGYGYTF. The CDR3 DNA reads TGTGCCAGCAGCTCGGACAGGGGCGGCTATGGCTACACCTTC.

Only a few counts were recorded for this clone. The chain recombines TRBV20-1 with TRBJ1-2; TRBD1 is a possible D gene (5 bases). V was shortened by 0 bases and J by 10 bases, with 9 bases between the two germline ends. CDR1 is DFQATT and CDR2 is SNEGSKA in the germline V gene (reference sequence). The CDR3 runs to 11 residues. The CDR3 DNA is TGCAGTGCTAGAGACCCGGGGGACTACACCTTC. Translation: CSARDPGDYTF.